The T cell receptor (beta chain) described here comes from a study of identifying expanded T cells in peripheral blood. Method: immunoSEQ multiplex PCR; TCRdb's copy keeps in-frame clones and lacks some. The sample lists around 120,000 clones; approximately 88% were seen once. CDR1 and CDR2 (germline): SGHAT, FQNNGV. V lost 6 bases to trimming and J lost 6 bases; unmatched junction nucleotides: 8. This CDR3 is 14 amino acids long. Sequencing input: blood. The TCR sequence derives from a person between 18 and 70 years old in good health. The chain combines TRBV11-2 with TRBJ2-1, with TRBD2 identical over 7 bases. This CDR3 is CASRLGGGFNEQFF. Here the CDR3 DNA reads TGTGCCAGCAGGCTTGGGGGGGGATTCAATGAGCAGTTCTTC.